This T cell receptor beta chain emerged from a study of CD8+ T cells in alopecia areata. Sequencing used cDNA as its template, made by extracting RNA and reverse transcribing it. Assay: immunoSEQ multiplex PCR; the TCRdb copy retains only in-frame clones and omits some. The sample consists of around 140,000 clones, 45% to 60% of them appearing once. CDR1 and CDR2 (germline): MNHEY, SMNVEV (reference sequence). The CDR3 consists of 21 residues. V shed 4 bases, J shed 4 bases, and the junction held 20 bases outside the gene matches. Sorting from PBMCs produced CD4+ and CD8+ T cells. Input material: CD4+ T cells sorted from blood. The source of this sequence is a human donor with alopecia areata. This chain joins TRBV27 and TRBJ2-1, with 12 positions matching TRBD2. CDR3 nucleotide sequence: TGTGCCAGCAGTTCCCATTCTTTCGGGACTAGCGGGCGGGGCACGTACAATGAGCAGTTCTTC. It codes for CASSSHSFGTSGRGTYNEQFF.